This T cell receptor beta chain was identified during a study of blood T cell repertoires in COVID-19. The CDR3 extends over 19 amino acids. Germline V CDR1 and CDR2: KGHSH, LQKENI. Losses at the gene ends were 3 bases for V and 2 bases for J; bases not matched to a gene: 14. Assay used: immunoSEQ multiplex PCR; TCRdb lists only in-frame clones, some missing. This sample carries roughly 120,000 clones, roughly 90% of them seen once, and the ten largest clones take around 2.1%. This clonotype originated in a man between 45 and 60 years old with COVID-19, enrolled during active disease. The V call is TRBV18, the J call TRBJ1-5; 9 bases map to TRBD1. Sequenced sample: peripheral blood. The CDR3 coding sequence is TGTGCCAGCTCACCTAGCGCCGGGACAGGGATTTTGGGCAATCAGCCCCAGCATTTT. This encodes CASSPSAGTGILGNQPQHF. The full variable domain, in which reference TRBV18 and TRBJ1-5 provide the parts outside the CDR3, is NAGVMQNPRHLVRRRGQEARLRCSPMKGHSHVYWYRQLPEEGLKFMVYLQKENIIDESGMPKERFSAEFPKEGPSILRIQQVVRGDSAAYFCASSPSAGTGILGNQPQHFGDGTRLSIL.